The present TCR beta chain was sequenced within a study of T cells in Graves' hyperthyroidism and ophthalmopathy. The ends were cut back, 0 bases at V and 7 bases at J, with 12 bases in the middle. This CDR3 spans 15 amino acids. From germline, CDR1 is MDHEN and CDR2 SYDVKM. Regions amplified from RNA transcripts were the TCR beta CDR3 regions. The study used the HTBI primer set for a first-round RT-PCR of the TCR CDR3. MiXCR, run by TCRdb on the multiplex PCR reads, gives a single entry per CDR3 protein. This sample has about 350,000 distinct CDR3 sequences, with around 15% found just once. In this sample, this clonotype turned up many times.

Sequenced input: blood. V and J are TRBV28 and TRBJ2-2; D remains ambiguous. This TCR derives from a woman between 40 and 50 years old with Graves' ophthalmopathy. CDR3 sequence (DNA): TGTGCCAGCAGTTTATGGAGCCTCGGTGGCGGGGAGCTGTTTTTT. As protein: CASSLWSLGGGELFF.